These T cell receptor beta chains were read from a single sample in a study of vaccination and CD4 T cells after COVID-19. TCRdb recomputed calls from the PCR reads with MiXCR, one row per CDR3 protein. The sample has tens of thousands of distinct CDR3 sequences, approximately 32% seen once. Antigen specificity for these receptors is unknown. This sample comprised CD4+ T cells from blood, cultured in vitro, obtained about 7 months after SARS-CoV-2 vaccination. The receptors derive from a human donor who had recovered from COVID-19. Both conserved end residues are part of each CDR3. The order of the fields is V gene, D gene, J gene, clone size, CDR3 DNA, CDR3 protein. The D gene is left open where the match is weak. Not all rows give a size; the values are once, few, many and, for expanded clones, a class.

TRBV7-9	-	TRBJ2-1	-	TGTGCCAGCAGCCCCGACAGGTTCTCCTACAATGAGCAGTTCTTC	CASSPDRFSYNEQFF
TRBV20-1	TRBD2	TRBJ2-7	few	TGCAGTGCTATAGCGGGAGATTACGAGCAGTACTTC	CSAIAGDYEQYF
TRBV12-3/TRBV12-4	-	TRBJ1-2	-	TGTGCCAGCAGCCCCACTGATGGCTACACCTTC	CASSPTDGYTF
TRBV19	TRBD1	TRBJ1-2	-	TGTGCCAGTAGTATAGGCTCCGGACAGGGGGCCTATGGCTACACCTTC	CASSIGSGQGAYGYTF
TRBV6-5	-	TRBJ2-2	-	TGTGCCAGCAGTTACAAGGTCACCGGGGAGCTGTTTTTT	CASSYKVTGELFF
TRBV24-1	-	TRBJ2-1	-	TGTGCCACCATGGAATCTCGACCGGGGGGCCCTCAGTTCTTC	CATMESRPGGPQFF
TRBV20-1	-	TRBJ2-7	-	TGCAGTGCTAGAGATGCGGGGAGCTCCTACGAGCAGTACTTC	CSARDAGSSYEQYF
TRBV11-2	-	TRBJ2-5	-	TGTGCCAGCAGCTTACTGAGGGGGACGTCCACGACCCAGTACTTC	CASSLLRGTSTTQYF
TRBV6-1	TRBD1	TRBJ2-3	medium-sized	TGTGCCAGCAGAATACACCCGGGACAGGGTCAAGATACGCAGTATTTT	CASRIHPGQGQDTQYF
TRBV6-5	-	TRBJ2-7	-	TGTGCCAGCAGTTCAGCAGAGATGGGCGAGCAGTACTTC	CASSSAEMGEQYF
TRBV10-3	-	TRBJ1-3	once	TGTGCCATCAGTGCCGCTGGAAACACCATATATTTT	CAISAAGNTIYF
TRBV19	TRBD2	TRBJ2-5	few	TGTGCCAGTAGTCAGGGACTAGCGGGAGTTGGGCAAGAGACCCAGTACTTC	CASSQGLAGVGQETQYF
TRBV20-1	-	TRBJ1-1	-	TGCAGTGCTAGAAGCTGGGGGGACACTGAAGCTTTCTTT	CSARSWGDTEAFF
TRBV4-1	-	TRBJ2-4	-	TGCGCCAGCAGCCAAGATCCCGCAGGGAACATTCAGTACTTC	CASSQDPAGNIQYF
TRBV6-2/TRBV6-3	TRBD1	TRBJ2-7	few	TGTGCCAGCACTAAGGTGGGGACAGGCGAGCAGTACTTC	CASTKVGTGEQYF
TRBV7-2	-	TRBJ2-7	few	TGTGCCAGCAGCTTAGGACGCACACCCAGCTACGAGCAGTACTTC	CASSLGRTPSYEQYF
TRBV24-1	-	TRBJ2-3	-	TGTGCCACCAGTGGCGCGAGAGCAAGCACAGATACGCAGTATTTT	CATSGARASTDTQYF
TRBV6-1	TRBD2	TRBJ2-5	few	TGTGCCAGCAGCTTGACTAGCGGGGGGGAAGAGACCCAGTACTTC	CASSLTSGGEETQYF
TRBV19	-	TRBJ1-1	few	TGTGCCAGTAGTATAGTGTGGCGGAATGAAGCTTTCTTT	CASSIVWRNEAFF
TRBV7-2	-	TRBJ1-5	once	TGTGCCAGCAGCCCGTCCCAGGGCCGTATTCAGCCCCAGCATTTT	CASSPSQGRIQPQHF
TRBV2	TRBD1	TRBJ2-1	-	TGTGCCAGCAGCCTTGACAGGGTCTCCTACAATGAGCAGTTCTTC	CASSLDRVSYNEQFF
TRBV6-1	TRBD2	TRBJ2-7	few	TGTGCCAGCAGGGACCTAGCGGGAGGACCCTACGAGCAGTACTTC	CASRDLAGGPYEQYF
TRBV6-5	TRBD2	TRBJ2-1	-	TGTGCCAGCAGTTTTGGACTAGCGGGGGCCCCTACCTACAATGAGCAGTTCTTC	CASSFGLAGAPTYNEQFF
TRBV11-2	-	TRBJ1-5	-	TGTGCCAGCAGCCCCTCCTCGGGTTTCGGTCAGCCCCAGCATTTT	CASSPSSGFGQPQHF